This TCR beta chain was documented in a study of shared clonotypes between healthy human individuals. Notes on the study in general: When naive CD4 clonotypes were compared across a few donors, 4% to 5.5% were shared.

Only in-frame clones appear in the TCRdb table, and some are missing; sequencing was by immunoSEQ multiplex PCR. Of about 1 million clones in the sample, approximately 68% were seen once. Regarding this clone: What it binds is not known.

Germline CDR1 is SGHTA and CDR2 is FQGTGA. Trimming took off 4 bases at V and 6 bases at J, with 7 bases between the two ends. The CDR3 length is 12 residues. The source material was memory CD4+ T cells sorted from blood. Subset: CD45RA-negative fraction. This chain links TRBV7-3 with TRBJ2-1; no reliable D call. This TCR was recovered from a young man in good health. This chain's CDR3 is CASSSPGNEQFF. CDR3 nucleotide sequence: TGTGCCAGCAGCTCCCCGGGCAATGAGCAGTTCTTC.